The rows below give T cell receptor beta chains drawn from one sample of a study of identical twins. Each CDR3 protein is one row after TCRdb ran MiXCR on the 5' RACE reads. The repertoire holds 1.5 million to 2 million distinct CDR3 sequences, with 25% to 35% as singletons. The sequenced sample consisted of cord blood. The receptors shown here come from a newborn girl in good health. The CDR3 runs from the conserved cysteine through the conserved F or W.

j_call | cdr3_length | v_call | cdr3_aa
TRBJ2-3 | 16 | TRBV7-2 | CASSLGPPRVTDTQYF
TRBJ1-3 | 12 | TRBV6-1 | CASRNGGNTIYF
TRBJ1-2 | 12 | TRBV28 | CASSSGAYGYTF
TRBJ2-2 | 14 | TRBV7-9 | CASSPKGTGGELFF
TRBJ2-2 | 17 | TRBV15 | CAASRDVGEANTGELFF
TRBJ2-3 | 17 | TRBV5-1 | CASSLALRTGYTDTQYF
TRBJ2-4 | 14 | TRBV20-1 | CSARTGRAKNIQYF
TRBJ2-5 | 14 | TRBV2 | CASSTRTGGETQYF
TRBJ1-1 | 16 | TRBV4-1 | CASSQHAVTANTEAFF
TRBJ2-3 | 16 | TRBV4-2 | CASSQGLAGSTDTQYF
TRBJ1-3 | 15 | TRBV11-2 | CASSLVTGVGNTIYF
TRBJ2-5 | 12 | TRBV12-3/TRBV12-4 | CASGTGAREQYF
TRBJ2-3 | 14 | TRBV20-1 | CSARDLTNTDTQYF
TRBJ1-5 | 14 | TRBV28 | CASNRDSRQWPQHF
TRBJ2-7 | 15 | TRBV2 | CASSEFTQVLYEQYF
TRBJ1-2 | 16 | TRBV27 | CASRRWTDDPNYGYTF
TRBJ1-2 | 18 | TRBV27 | CASSLSKPLRGGIYGYTF
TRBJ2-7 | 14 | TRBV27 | CASSPGVPSYEQYF
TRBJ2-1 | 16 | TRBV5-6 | CASGTSGRVGYNEQFF
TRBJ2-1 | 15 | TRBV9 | CASSERDVPYNEQFF
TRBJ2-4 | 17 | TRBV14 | CASSQVGTGIVKNIQYF
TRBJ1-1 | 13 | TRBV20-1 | CSARGSLNTEAFF
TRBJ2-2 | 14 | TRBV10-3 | CAISATGNTGELFF
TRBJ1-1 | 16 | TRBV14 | CASSPIRQMEGTEAFF
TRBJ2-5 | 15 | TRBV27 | CASSSGLAVQETQYF
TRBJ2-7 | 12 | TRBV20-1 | CSPGGGPYEQYF
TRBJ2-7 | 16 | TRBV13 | CASSLQGLASYNEQYF
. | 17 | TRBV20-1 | CSARGLAGPYSYNEQYF
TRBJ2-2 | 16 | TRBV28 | CASRISGQGRSGELFF
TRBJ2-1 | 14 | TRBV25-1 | CASSEWRGDNEQFF
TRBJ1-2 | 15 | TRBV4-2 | CASSPDRGRVYGYTF
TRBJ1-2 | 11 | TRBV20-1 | CSARGSDGYTF
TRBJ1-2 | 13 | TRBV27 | CASSQGAAYGYTF
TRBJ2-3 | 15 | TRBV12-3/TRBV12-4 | CASRLLALSTDTQYF
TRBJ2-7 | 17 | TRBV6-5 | CASSYGSGLAAPYEQYF
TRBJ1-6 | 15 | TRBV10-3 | CAISGIGGADSPLHF
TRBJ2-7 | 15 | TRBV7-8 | CASSLGAGHLYEQYF
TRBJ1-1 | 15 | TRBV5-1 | CASSIRQGINTEAFF
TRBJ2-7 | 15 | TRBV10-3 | CAIRRTGGLYYEQYF